What follows are 23 T cell receptor beta chains derived from one specimen sequenced in a study of blood T cell repertoires in COVID-19. Sequenced by immunoSEQ multiplex PCR; TCRdb stores in-frame clones only, minus some. Of 210,000 or so clones in the sample, roughly 73% are singletons; the top ten hold 2.5% to 3%. The sample consisted of peripheral blood. Receptors originate from an elderly woman with active or convalescent COVID-19.

This chain uses TRBV28 with TRBJ2-2; 11 bases fit TRBD1. This CDR3 is 16 amino acids long. The ends lost 3 bases at V and 4 bases at J; junction bases unmatched: 4. CDR1 MDHEN and CDR2 SYDVKM come from the germline V gene. Here the CDR3 DNA reads TGTGCCAGCAGTTTGGTAGGGACAGGGGGCACCGGGGAGCTGTTTTTT. Its translation: CASSLVGTGGTGELFF.

This clone was counted once. V and J are TRBV30 and TRBJ1-2; D is uncertain. The V gene lost 0 bases and the J gene lost 3 bases, with 5 bases spanning the gap. In germline, CDR1 is GTSNPN, CDR2 SVGIG (reference sequence). CDR3 length: 12 residues. The chain's CDR3 is CAWSVLDYGYTF. The CDR3 DNA follows: TGTGCCTGGAGTGTACTTGACTATGGCTACACCTTC.

J is TRBJ2-5 and V is TRBV24-1; 13 bases agree with TRBD2. The V gene's germline CDR1 is KGHDR and CDR2 SFDVKD. The CDR3 contains 16 residues. J was trimmed by 4 bases and V by 2 bases; bases with no gene match: 3. This chain's CDR3 is CATSDSLAGGPETQYF. The CDR3 DNA follows: TGTGCCACCAGTGATTCACTAGCGGGGGGGCCAGAGACCCAGTACTTC.

V is TRBV27 and J is TRBJ1-1; D perhaps matches TRBD1 (5 bases). V lost 0 bases and J 4 bases, leaving 9 bases between the germline ends. The CDR3 extends over 14 amino acids. Germline V gene lookup returns CDR1 MNHEY and CDR2 SMNVEV (reference sequence). In DNA form, the CDR3 reads TGTGCCAGCAGTTTATCCCCAGGGCGCACTGAAGCTTTCTTT. Protein sequence: CASSLSPGRTEAFF.

This sequence joins TRBV27 and TRBJ1-2; no reliable D call. Germline V CDR1 and CDR2: MNHEY, SMNVEV (reference sequence). The ends were cut back, 0 bases at V and 8 bases at J, with 10 bases in the middle. This CDR3 has 13 amino acids. The CDR3: CASSLSPSYGYTF. Here the CDR3 DNA reads TGTGCCAGCAGTTTATCGCCGAGCTACGGCTACACCTTC.

In DNA form, the CDR3 reads TGTGCCACCCAGACGGCAGGCCTCAATCAGCCCCAGCATTTT. Protein sequence: CATQTAGLNQPQHF. The rearrangement links TRBV24-1 to TRBJ1-5; no clear D gene. CDR3 length: 14 amino acids. Trimming left V 9 bases short and J 3 bases short, with 14 bases between. Germline-derived CDR1 and CDR2 are KGHDR and SFDVKD.

The V call is TRBV5-5, the J call TRBJ2-7; the D gene is possibly TRBD2 (6 bases). The germline gives CDR1 SGHKS, CDR2 YYEKEE (reference sequence). The CDR3 is 13 residues long. The germline V and J ends were trimmed by 8 bases and 1 base, with 13 bases remaining between them. The CDR3 sequence: CASTPGGSYEQYF. Here the CDR3 DNA reads TGTGCCAGTACCCCCGGGGGTTCCTACGAGCAGTACTTC.

This sequence joins TRBV25-1 and TRBJ2-1, with TRBD2 matching over 12 bases. Trimming removed 4 bases from V and 2 bases from J; junction bases left unmatched: 6. The CDR3 has 17 amino acids. Germline CDR1 MGHDK, CDR2 SYGVNS. The CDR3 DNA sequence: TGTGCCAGCAGTGGGCTAGCGGGGGGGCTGCCCTACAATGAGCAGTTCTTC. Its translation: CASSGLAGGLPYNEQFF.

This chain connects TRBV9 to TRBJ2-7; 9 bases are a match to TRBD1. The CDR3 totals 14 residues. Germline values: CDR1 SGDLS, CDR2 YYNGEE. The V and J ends lost 4 bases and 3 bases, in that order; junction bases with no gene match: 5. The CDR3, as DNA: TGTGCCAGCAGCTTAGGACAGGGGCACTACGAGCAGTACTTC. Protein: CASSLGQGHYEQYF.

As to this clone: The same CDR3 also results from other DNA sequences found in this sample. The chain links TRBV9 to TRBJ1-1, with D perhaps TRBD1 (6 bases). Trimming cost V 2 bases and J 4 bases, with 9 bases left between them. The CDR3 is made up of 13 amino acids. Germline loops: CDR1 SGDLS, CDR2 YYNGEE. The CDR3 reads CASSVLQGTEAFF. CDR3 bases: TGTGCCAGCAGCGTCCTACAGGGCACTGAAGCTTTCTTT.

This clone was detected once. J is TRBJ1-1 and V is TRBV5-4; 7 positions agree with TRBD1. CDR3 size: 14 residues. Trimming cost V 4 bases and J 5 bases; bases outside gene matches: 8. Germline V gene lookup returns CDR1 SGHNT and CDR2 YYREEE (reference sequence). CDR3 sequence: CASSLGQDGTEAFF. Here the CDR3 DNA reads TGTGCCAGCAGCCTCGGACAGGACGGGACTGAAGCTTTCTTT.

The chain is built from TRBV6-5 and TRBJ1-1; TRBD1 aligns across 7 bases. The trim removed 7 bases at V and 5 bases at J, leaving 10 bases unmatched. The CDR3 has 14 residues. Looked up from germline, CDR1 is MNHEY and CDR2 is SVGAGI. The DNA of the CDR3 is TGTGCCAGCAAAAAAACAGGGGCCGTTACTGAAGCTTTCTTT. Translated, it gives CASKKTGAVTEAFF.

There are a few counts of this clone. The rearrangement uses TRBV20-1 and TRBJ1-2; TRBD1 agrees at 7 bases. Germline trimming cut 3 bases from V and 4 bases from J; bases unmatched to any gene: 8. Germline V CDR1 and CDR2: DFQATT, SNEGSKA (reference sequence). CDR3 length: 14 amino acids. The CDR3 DNA is TGCAGTGCTAGTTCAGGGGGTAATAGCTATGGCTACACCTTC. Protein: CSASSGGNSYGYTF.

The CDR3 sequence: CASSIDRPQGENTEAFF. The CDR3 DNA sequence: TGTGCCAGTAGTATAGATCGTCCGCAGGGGGAAAACACTGAAGCTTTCTTT. The rearrangement uses TRBV19 and TRBJ1-1; 7 bases are shared with TRBD1. V lost 0 bases, J lost 2 bases, and 9 bases stayed unmatched. The CDR3 contains 17 residues. Germline CDR1 is LNHDA and CDR2 is SQIVND (reference sequence).

The rearrangement uses TRBV6-1 and TRBJ1-5, with D unresolved. CDR3 length: 13 amino acids. V was pared by 3 bases and J by 14 bases, with 17 bases between. Germline loops: CDR1 MNHNS, CDR2 SASEGT. The CDR3 DNA sequence: TGTGCCAGCAGTGATTGGGAGGGTCAAGTTAAGCATTTT. Amino acid sequence: CASSDWEGQVKHF.

The rearrangement joins TRBV30 to TRBJ1-5; perhaps TRBD1 as D (6 bases). Per the germline V gene, CDR1 is GTSNPN and CDR2 is SVGIG (reference sequence). This CDR3 is built from 16 residues. V was cut by 3 bases and J by 4 bases, with 19 bases left in between. In nucleotides, the CDR3 is TGTGCCTGGAGAGGGGGGGGACGGGTGATTAATCAGCCCCAGCATTTT. Amino acid sequence: CAWRGGGRVINQPQHF.

The V gene is TRBV6-5, the J gene TRBJ2-7; D is ambiguous. The CDR3 is 15 residues long. Germline-derived CDR1 and CDR2 are MNHEY and SVGAGI. Trimming left V 7 bases short and J 2 bases short, with 18 bases between. CDR3 coding DNA: TGTGCCAGCACCAAGTACCAGAGAGGAACCTACGAGCAGTACTTC. It encodes CASTKYQRGTYEQYF.

The CDR3 nucleotides read TGTGCCAGCAGTTTTCAGGGGTGGGACACTGAAGCTTTCTTT. It yields the protein CASSFQGWDTEAFF. The chain links TRBV27 to TRBJ1-1, with D possibly being TRBD1 (6 bases). The CDR3 is 14 residues long. Looked up from germline, CDR1 is MNHEY and CDR2 is SMNVEV (reference sequence). The germline V and J ends were trimmed by 3 bases and 3 bases, with 11 bases remaining between them.

The chain employs TRBV7-2 and TRBJ2-2, with TRBD1 identical over 7 bases. The ends lost 7 bases at V and 1 base at J; junction bases unmatched: 9. This CDR3 has 16 amino acids. Germline CDR1 SGHTA, CDR2 FQGNSA. The CDR3 region is CASNRDSSLNTGELFF. The CDR3 DNA follows: TGTGCCAGCAACCGGGACAGCTCCTTGAACACCGGGGAGCTGTTTTTT.

CDR3 nucleotides: TGTGCCAGCTCGGAATGGCAGGGCCCTGGAAACACCATATATTTT. It encodes CASSEWQGPGNTIYF. The chain couples TRBV18 to TRBJ1-3, with a tentative D call TRBD1 (5 bases). Trimming took 6 bases from V and 2 from J, leaving 14 bases between them. The CDR3 consists of 15 residues. The germline V gene has CDR1 KGHSH and CDR2 LQKENI.

The genes are TRBV9 and TRBJ1-4, with a tentative D call TRBD1 (5 bases). V was trimmed by 1 base and J by 11 bases, leaving 15 bases between them. Looked up from germline, CDR1 is SGDLS and CDR2 is YYNGEE. The CDR3 is 14 amino acids. CDR3 amino acids: CASSVTGEGLKLFF. The CDR3 DNA sequence: TGTGCCAGCAGCGTAACAGGTGAAGGGTTGAAACTGTTTTTT.

Only a few counts were recorded for this clone. The chain links TRBV5-4 to TRBJ1-5, with TRBD1 matching over 8 bases. The CDR3 is 14 residues long. CDR1 and CDR2 (germline): SGHNT, YYREEE (reference sequence). V shed 4 bases, J shed 4 bases, and the junction held 4 bases outside the gene matches. DNA of the CDR3: TGTGCCAGCAGCCTTGACAGGGGAAATCAGCCCCAGCATTTT. Residues: CASSLDRGNQPQHF.

The V gene is TRBV9, the J gene TRBJ1-1; D is possibly TRBD1 (6 bases). This CDR3 contains 17 residues. CDR1 is SGDLS, CDR2 YYNGEE, per germline. Trimming shortened V by 0 bases and J by 1 base, and 16 bases separated the two germline ends. The CDR3 DNA reads TGTGCCAGCAGCGTAGGAGGAGCAGGGGCGGCGAACACTGAAGCTTTCTTT. This sequence encodes CASSVGGAGAANTEAFF.